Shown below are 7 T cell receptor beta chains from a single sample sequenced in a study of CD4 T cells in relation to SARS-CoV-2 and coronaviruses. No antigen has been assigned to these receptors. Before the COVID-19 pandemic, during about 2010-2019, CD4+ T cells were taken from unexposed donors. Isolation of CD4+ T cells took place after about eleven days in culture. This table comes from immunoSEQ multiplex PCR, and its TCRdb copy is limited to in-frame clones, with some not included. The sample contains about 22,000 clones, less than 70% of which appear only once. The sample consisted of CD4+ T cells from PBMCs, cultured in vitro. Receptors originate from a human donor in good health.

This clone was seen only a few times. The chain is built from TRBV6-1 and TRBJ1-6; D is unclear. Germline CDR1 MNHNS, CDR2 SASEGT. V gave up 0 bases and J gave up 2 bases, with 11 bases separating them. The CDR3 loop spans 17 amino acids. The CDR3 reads CASSEANYGTYNSPLHF. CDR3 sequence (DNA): TGTGCCAGCAGTGAAGCGAATTATGGGACCTATAATTCACCCCTCCACTTT.

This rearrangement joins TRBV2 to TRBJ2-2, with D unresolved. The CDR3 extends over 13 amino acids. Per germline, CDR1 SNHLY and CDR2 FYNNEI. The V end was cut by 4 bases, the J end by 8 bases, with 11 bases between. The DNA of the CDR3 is TGTGCCAGCAGTGGGACCCAGGCGGGGGAGCTGTTTTTT. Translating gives CASSGTQAGELFF. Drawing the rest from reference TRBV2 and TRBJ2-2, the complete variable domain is EPEVTQTPSHQVTQMGQEVILRCVPISNHLYFYWYRQILGQKVEFLVSFYNNEISEKSEIFDDQFSVERPDGSNFTLKIRSTKLEDSAMYFCASSGTQAGELFFGEGSRLTVL.

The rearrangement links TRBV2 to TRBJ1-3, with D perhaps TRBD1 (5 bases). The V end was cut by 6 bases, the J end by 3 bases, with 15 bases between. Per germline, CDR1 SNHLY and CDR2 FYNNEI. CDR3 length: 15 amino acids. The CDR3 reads CASRFLGEIGNTIYF. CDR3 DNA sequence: TGTGCCAGCAGGTTTTTGGGGGAAATTGGAAACACCATATATTTT.

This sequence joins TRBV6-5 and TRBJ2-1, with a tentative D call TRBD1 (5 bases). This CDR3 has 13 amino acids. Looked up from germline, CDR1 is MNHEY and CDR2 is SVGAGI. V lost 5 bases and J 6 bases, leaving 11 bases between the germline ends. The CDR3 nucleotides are TGTGCCAGCAGTCCCGGCAGGGCCAATGAGCAGTTCTTC. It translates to CASSPGRANEQFF.

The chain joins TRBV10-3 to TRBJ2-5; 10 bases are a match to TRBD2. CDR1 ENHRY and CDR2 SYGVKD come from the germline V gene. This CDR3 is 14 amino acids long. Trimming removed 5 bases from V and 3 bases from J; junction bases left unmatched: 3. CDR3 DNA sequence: TGTGCCATCAGTACGGGACTAGCGAAAGAGACCCAGTACTTC. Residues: CAISTGLAKETQYF.

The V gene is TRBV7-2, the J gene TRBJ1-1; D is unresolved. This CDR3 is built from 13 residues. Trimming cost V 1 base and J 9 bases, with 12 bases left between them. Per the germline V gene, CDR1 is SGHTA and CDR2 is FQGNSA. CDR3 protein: CASSLVGGDQAFF. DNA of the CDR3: TGTGCCAGCAGCTTAGTGGGCGGAGACCAAGCTTTCTTT.

CDR3 sequence reads: CASSTLDRSYEQYF. The CDR3 DNA is TGTGCCAGCAGCACCCTGGACAGGAGCTACGAGCAGTACTTC. This chain joins TRBV7-9 and TRBJ2-7; 7 nucleotides line up with TRBD1. V was pared by 5 bases and J by 3 bases, with 7 bases of the junction left unmatched. CDR1 SEHNR and CDR2 FQNEAQ come from the germline V gene (reference sequence). The CDR3 length is 14 residues.